The clone carrying this T cell receptor beta chain was seen more than once but under ten times. TCRdb analysed the PCR reads with MiXCR anew, one entry per CDR3 protein. The sample has about 20,000 distinct CDR3 sequences; about 60% are singletons. The sample originates from a study of vaccination and CD4 T cells after COVID-19. Study overall: Ranging from 14 to 241, the interval between dose two and post-vaccine sampling had a median of 72 days.

The V gene end was trimmed by 1 base and the J gene end by 8 bases; junction bases not matched to a gene: 6. The CDR3 contains 15 residues. From germline, CDR1 is DFQATT and CDR2 SNEGSKA (reference sequence). This specimen was CD4+ T cells from blood, taken before SARS-CoV-2 vaccination. The TCR was taken from a human donor who had recovered from COVID-19. The rearrangement links TRBV20-1 to TRBJ1-6; 9 bases agree with TRBD1. Written as DNA, the CDR3 is TGCAGTGCTAGAGTCTCTGGGACAGGGTATTCACCCCTCCACTTT. Translating it yields CSARVSGTGYSPLHF.